These 14 T cell receptor beta chains originate from one sample sequenced in a study of cytomegalovirus exposure and HLA in healthy donors. TCRdb's table, derived via immunoSEQ multiplex PCR, lists solely in-frame clones and lacks some. The profile shows hundreds of thousands of clones, 70% to 90% of them singletons. The sequenced material came from PBMCs. The receptors were sampled from a woman aged 25 to 39 in good health and CMV-seropositive.

The rearrangement links TRBV28 to TRBJ2-1; maybe TRBD2 (5 bases). Germline CDR1 and CDR2: MDHEN and SYDVKM. This CDR3 has 15 amino acids. Deletions cut 8 bases from V and 4 bases from J, with 18 bases between. The CDR3 reads CASRALGSLYNEQFF. For the CDR3, the DNA is TGTGCCAGCCGAGCGCTAGGGAGCCTGTACAATGAGCAGTTCTTC.

J is TRBJ2-7 and V is TRBV6-1; D perhaps matches TRBD2 (6 bases). Trimming took 8 bases from V and 0 from J, leaving 14 bases between them. This CDR3 contains 14 residues. Germline loops: CDR1 MNHNS, CDR2 SASEGT. CDR3 loop: CASAPVGGSYEQYF. The CDR3 DNA is TGTGCCAGCGCGCCGGTGGGGGGCTCCTACGAGCAGTACTTC.

This clone was seen more than once but under ten times. The V call is TRBV5-4, the J call TRBJ2-1; perhaps TRBD2 as D (6 bases). Trimming took 0 bases from V and 6 from J, leaving 16 bases between them. CDR1 and CDR2 (germline): SGHNT, YYREEE (reference sequence). The CDR3 sequence is 16 residues long. CDR3 sequence: CASSLDGTPGGNEQFF. In DNA, the CDR3 is TGTGCCAGCAGCTTGGACGGGACTCCCGGGGGCAATGAGCAGTTCTTC.

The chain carries TRBV6-1 and TRBJ2-1, with D hard to call. The CDR3 has 14 residues. Germline CDR1 and CDR2: MNHNS and SASEGT. V was clipped by 2 bases and J by 8 bases, with 13 bases between them. CDR3 amino acids: CASSEFQIEDEQFF. The CDR3 region has the DNA TGTGCCAGCAGTGAATTCCAGATCGAGGATGAGCAGTTCTTC.

This sequence joins TRBV29-1 and TRBJ2-7; 8 bases align to TRBD1. Germline lookup yields CDR1 SQVTM and CDR2 ANQGSEA. This CDR3 is 14 amino acids long. Trimming cost V 5 bases and J 2 bases; bases outside gene matches: 8. The CDR3 DNA sequence: TGCAGCGTTTCTGTGGGACAGGCGGCCTACGAGCAGTACTTC. This codes for CSVSVGQAAYEQYF.

In this sample, this clone turned up once. V usage is TRBV19 and J usage is TRBJ2-5; TRBD2 agrees at 9 bases. The CDR3 sequence is 15 residues long. J was trimmed by 1 base and V by 5 bases; bases with no gene match: 5. CDR1 and CDR2 (germline): LNHDA, SQIVND (reference sequence). CDR3 loop: CASSPSGTSQETQYF. CDR3 DNA sequence: TGTGCCAGTAGTCCTAGCGGGACTTCCCAAGAGACCCAGTACTTC.

The rearrangement links TRBV6-1 to TRBJ1-2; D gene uncertain. In germline, CDR1 is MNHNS, CDR2 SASEGT. There are 15 residues in the CDR3. Trimming removed 0 bases at V and 4 bases at J, with 12 bases between. CDR3 region: CASSEAHGRAYGYTF. The CDR3 region has the DNA TGTGCCAGCAGTGAAGCGCATGGGAGGGCCTATGGCTACACCTTC.

This chain links TRBV7-9 with TRBJ2-5, with 7 bases fitting TRBD1. V was clipped by 5 bases and J by 2 bases; unmatched bases: 5. Looked up from germline, CDR1 is SEHNR and CDR2 is FQNEAQ (reference sequence). The length of the CDR3 is 14 residues. CDR3 sequence (DNA): TGTGCCAGCAGCCTGGACAGGTTGCAAGAGACCCAGTACTTC. Encoded protein: CASSLDRLQETQYF.

The V and J genes are TRBV29-1 and TRBJ2-1, with 12 bases fitting TRBD2. Trimming cost V 2 bases and J 4 bases; bases outside gene matches: 3. This CDR3 has 15 residues. Germline CDR1 SQVTM, CDR2 ANQGSEA. CDR3 nucleotide sequence: TGCAGCGTTGAACCACTAGCGGGAGGTTACAATGAGCAGTTCTTC. Translation gives CSVEPLAGGYNEQFF.

The gene calls are TRBV6-1 and TRBJ1-2; D is undetermined. Trimming pared 4 bases from V and 5 bases from J, leaving 20 bases between. There are 16 residues in the CDR3. The germline V gene encodes CDR1 MNHNS and CDR2 SASEGT. The CDR3 DNA reads as TGTGCCAGCAGTGCTCCGGGTCTTGCGAGCCATTATGGCTACACCTTC. Its protein product is CASSAPGLASHYGYTF.

In this sample, this clone turned up a few times. The CDR3 region has the DNA TGTGCCAGCAGTAAACAGGGGGGCACAGATACGCAGTATTTT. As protein: CASSKQGGTDTQYF. The rearrangement links TRBV2 to TRBJ2-3; 8 nucleotides align to TRBD1. Germline CDR1 and CDR2: SNHLY and FYNNEI. The CDR3 has 14 amino acids. The ends lost 5 bases at V and 1 base at J; junction bases unmatched: 2. Full variable domain (outside the CDR3, taken from reference TRBV2 and TRBJ2-3): EPEVTQTPSHQVTQMGQEVILRCVPISNHLYFYWYRQILGQKVEFLVSFYNNEISEKSEIFDDQFSVERPDGSNFTLKIRSTKLEDSAMYFCASSKQGGTDTQYFGPGTRLTVL.

The rearrangement links TRBV5-1 to TRBJ1-1; 9 bases match TRBD1. The CDR3 is made up of 15 amino acids. The J segment lost 4 bases and the V segment lost 2 bases, leaving 6 bases of the junction unmatched. Germline V gives CDR1 SGHRS, CDR2 YFSETQ. The CDR3 nucleotides are TGCGCCAGCAGCTTTTTCGGACAGGGGACCACTGAAGCTTTCTTT. Amino acids: CASSFFGQGTTEAFF.

The V gene is TRBV5-1, the J gene TRBJ1-1, with TRBD1 matching over 7 bases. Germline values: CDR1 SGHRS, CDR2 YFSETQ. The CDR3 runs to 16 residues. V gave up 4 bases and J gave up 1 base; unmatched junction bases: 10. This chain's CDR3 is CASSGRSGTENTEAFF. In DNA form, the CDR3 reads TGCGCCAGCAGCGGACGCTCCGGGACAGAGAACACTGAAGCTTTCTTT.

The rearrangement joins TRBV5-4 to TRBJ2-7; TRBD1 aligns across 9 bases. Per germline, CDR1 SGHNT and CDR2 YYREEE (reference sequence). The ends lost 3 bases at V and 4 bases at J; junction bases unmatched: 5. This CDR3 is built from 14 residues. The CDR3 protein is CASSSGTGIYEQYF. Here the CDR3 DNA reads TGTGCCAGCAGCTCCGGGACAGGGATTTACGAGCAGTACTTC. The entire variable domain, with the rest obtained from reference TRBV5-4 and TRBJ2-7, is as follows: ETGVTQSPTHLIKTRGQQVTLRCSSQSGHNTVSWYQQALGQGPQFIFQYYREEENGRGNFPPRFSGLQFPNYSSELNVNALELDDSALYLCASSSGTGIYEQYFGPGTRLTVT.